The 5 T cell receptor beta chains given below trace back to one sample, sequenced in a study of T cell responses to AZD1222 COVID-19 vaccine. The repertoire was sequenced with immunoSEQ multiplex PCR; TCRdb's copy has only in-frame clones and lacks some. Of some 84,000 clones listed, over 70% are singletons. The specimen comprised peripheral blood, sampled on day 0 of AZD1222 vaccination. These TCRs come from an adult in good health.

The genes are TRBV28 and TRBJ2-7, with 9 nucleotides matching TRBD2. There are 15 residues in the CDR3. Germline CDR1 reads MDHEN; CDR2 reads SYDVKM. Trimming at V came to 4 bases and at J to 6 bases, leaving 10 bases not matched to a gene. CDR3 sequence reads: CASSSPAGGSREQYF. For the CDR3, the DNA is TGTGCCAGCAGTTCACCAGCGGGAGGTAGCCGCGAGCAGTACTTC.

The chain recombines TRBV5-1 with TRBJ2-3; 10 nucleotides align to TRBD1. The CDR3 covers 16 residues. The V gene's germline CDR1 is SGHRS and CDR2 YFSETQ. The J segment lost 3 bases and the V segment lost 6 bases, leaving 10 bases of the junction unmatched. The CDR3 coding sequence is TGCGCCAGCAAACGCTTGGGACAGGGGAAGACAGATACGCAGTATTTT. It specifies CASKRLGQGKTDTQYF.

The rearrangement uses TRBV6-5 and TRBJ1-5; D might be TRBD1 (6 bases). There are 15 residues in the CDR3. CDR1 is MNHEY and CDR2 is SVGAGI in the germline V gene. Trimming shortened V by 6 bases and J by 3 bases, and 15 bases separated the two germline ends. CDR3 in amino acids: CASRRLDSNNQPQHF. In nucleotides, the CDR3 is TGTGCCAGCAGAAGATTGGACAGTAACAATCAGCCCCAGCATTTT.

This clone was seen only once. The V gene is TRBV4-2, the J gene TRBJ1-2; 9 bases line up with TRBD1. This CDR3 region has 16 residues. Germline trimming cut 4 bases from V and 1 base from J; bases unmatched to any gene: 7. Germline values: CDR1 LGHNA, CDR2 YNFKEQ. CDR3 nucleotide sequence: TGTGCCAGCAGCCCCCGGACAGGGGCCCTTAACTATGGCTACACCTTC. Protein sequence: CASSPRTGALNYGYTF.

V is TRBV19 and J is TRBJ1-2, with 7 positions matching TRBD1. CDR3 size: 15 residues. Germline values: CDR1 LNHDA, CDR2 SQIVND (reference sequence). Losses at the gene ends were 6 bases for V and 4 bases for J; bases not matched to a gene: 11. CDR3 sequence reads: CASSESPGTAYGYTF. CDR3 DNA sequence: TGTGCCAGTAGCGAATCCCCCGGGACAGCCTATGGCTACACCTTC. Complete variable domain (other parts from reference TRBV19 and TRBJ1-2): DGGITQSPKYLFRKEGQNVTLSCEQNLNHDAMYWYRQDPGQGLRLIYYSQIVNDFQKGDIAEGYSVSREKKESFPLTVTSAQKNPTAFYLCASSESPGTAYGYTFGSGTRLTVV.